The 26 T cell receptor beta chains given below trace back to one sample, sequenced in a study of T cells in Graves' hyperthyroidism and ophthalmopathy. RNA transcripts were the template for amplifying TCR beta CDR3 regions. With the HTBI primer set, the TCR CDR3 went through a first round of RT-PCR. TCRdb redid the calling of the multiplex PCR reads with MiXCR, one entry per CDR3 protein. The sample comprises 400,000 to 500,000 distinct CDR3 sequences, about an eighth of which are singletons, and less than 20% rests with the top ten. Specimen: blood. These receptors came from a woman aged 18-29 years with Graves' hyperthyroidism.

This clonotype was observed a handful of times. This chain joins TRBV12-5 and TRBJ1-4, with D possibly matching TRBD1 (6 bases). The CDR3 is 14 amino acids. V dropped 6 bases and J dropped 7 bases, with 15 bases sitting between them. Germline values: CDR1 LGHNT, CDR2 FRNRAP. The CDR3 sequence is CASGEQGGSEKLFF. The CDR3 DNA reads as TGTGCTAGTGGGGAACAGGGAGGGAGTGAAAAACTGTTTTTT.

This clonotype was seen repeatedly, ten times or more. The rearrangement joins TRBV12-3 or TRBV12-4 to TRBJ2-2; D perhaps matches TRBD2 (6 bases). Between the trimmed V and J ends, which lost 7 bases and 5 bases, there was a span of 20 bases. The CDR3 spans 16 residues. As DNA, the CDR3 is TGTGCCAGCACCCTCCCTTCCGGGAGAGTTACCGGGGAGCTGTTTTTT. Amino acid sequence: CASTLPSGRVTGELFF.

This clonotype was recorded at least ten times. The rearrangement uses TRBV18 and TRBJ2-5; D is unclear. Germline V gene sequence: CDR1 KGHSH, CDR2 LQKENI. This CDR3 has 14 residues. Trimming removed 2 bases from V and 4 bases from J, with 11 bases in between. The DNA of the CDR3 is TGTGCCAGCTCACCAAGGGTAGAGCGAGAGACCCAGTACTTC. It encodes CASSPRVERETQYF.

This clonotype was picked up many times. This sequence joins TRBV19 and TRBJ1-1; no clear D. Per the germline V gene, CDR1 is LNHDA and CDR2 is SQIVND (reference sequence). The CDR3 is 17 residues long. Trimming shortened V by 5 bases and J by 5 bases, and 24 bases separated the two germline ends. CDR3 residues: CASSRYFRVSFRTEAFF. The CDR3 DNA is TGTGCCAGTAGTCGATATTTCCGGGTCTCCTTCCGGACTGAAGCTTTCTTT.

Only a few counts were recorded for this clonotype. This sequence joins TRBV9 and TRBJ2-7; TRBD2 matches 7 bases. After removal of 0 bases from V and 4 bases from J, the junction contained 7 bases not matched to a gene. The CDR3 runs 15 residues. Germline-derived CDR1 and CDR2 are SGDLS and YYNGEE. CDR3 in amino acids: CASSVGFGTTYEQYF. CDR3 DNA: TGTGCCAGCAGCGTAGGATTCGGGACTACTTACGAGCAGTACTTC. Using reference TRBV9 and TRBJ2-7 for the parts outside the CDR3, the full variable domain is DSGVTQTPKHLITATGQRVTLRCSPRSGDLSVYWYQQSLDQGLQFLIQYYNGEERAKGNILERFSAQQFPDLHSELNLSSLELGDSALYFCASSVGFGTTYEQYFGPGTRLTVT.

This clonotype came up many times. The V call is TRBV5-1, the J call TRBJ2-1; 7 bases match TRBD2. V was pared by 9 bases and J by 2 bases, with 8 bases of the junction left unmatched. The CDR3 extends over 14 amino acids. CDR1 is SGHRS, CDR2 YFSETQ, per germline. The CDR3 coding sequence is TGCGCCACCAAGCGGGGAGGGACCTACAATGAGCAGTTCTTC. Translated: CATKRGGTYNEQFF.

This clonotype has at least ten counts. DNA of the CDR3: TGTGCCAGCTACCGGGACAGAGACTACGAGCAGTACTTC. This translates into CASYRDRDYEQYF. The chain is built from TRBV6-1 and TRBJ2-7; 7 nucleotides line up with TRBD1. The CDR3 covers 13 residues. Germline lookup yields CDR1 MNHNS and CDR2 SASEGT. J gave up 3 bases and V 8 bases, and 7 bases lay outside the gene matches.

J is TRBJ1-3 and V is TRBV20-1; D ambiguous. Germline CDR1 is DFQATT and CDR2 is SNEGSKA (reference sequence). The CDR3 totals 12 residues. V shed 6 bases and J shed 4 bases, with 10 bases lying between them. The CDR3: CSADQDGNTIYF. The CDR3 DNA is TGCAGTGCCGACCAAGACGGAAACACCATATATTTT.

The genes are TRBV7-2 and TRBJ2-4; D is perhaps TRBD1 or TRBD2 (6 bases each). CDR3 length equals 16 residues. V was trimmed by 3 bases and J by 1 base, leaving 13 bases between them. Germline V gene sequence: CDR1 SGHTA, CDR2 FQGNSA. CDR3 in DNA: TGTGCCAGCAGCTTGTTAAGGGGGGTTGCCAAAAACATTCAGTACTTC. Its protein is CASSLLRGVAKNIQYF.

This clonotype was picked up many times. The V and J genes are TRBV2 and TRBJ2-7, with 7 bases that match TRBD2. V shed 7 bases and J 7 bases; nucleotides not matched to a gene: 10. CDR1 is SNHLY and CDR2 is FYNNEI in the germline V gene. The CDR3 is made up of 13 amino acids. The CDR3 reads CASTETMGGEQYV. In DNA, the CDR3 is TGTGCCAGCACGGAAACAATGGGGGGGGAGCAGTACGTC.

This CDR3 reads CASSQGGQGDQPQHF. Written as DNA, the CDR3 is TGCGCCAGCAGCCAAGGGGGGCAGGGCGACCAGCCCCAGCATTTT. The chain links TRBV4-1 to TRBJ1-5; TRBD1 is a possible D gene (6 bases). CDR1 MGHRA and CDR2 YSYEKL come from the germline V gene. Between the trimmed V and J ends, which lost 1 base and 7 bases, there was a span of 14 bases. The CDR3 runs to 15 residues.

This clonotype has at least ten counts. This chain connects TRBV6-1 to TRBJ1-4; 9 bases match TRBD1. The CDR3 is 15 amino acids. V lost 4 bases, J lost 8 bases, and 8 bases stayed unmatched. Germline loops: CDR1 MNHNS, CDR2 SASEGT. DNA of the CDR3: TGTGCCAGCAGTGCCGAACGACAGGGGGTCGAAAAACTGTTTTTT. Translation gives CASSAERQGVEKLFF.

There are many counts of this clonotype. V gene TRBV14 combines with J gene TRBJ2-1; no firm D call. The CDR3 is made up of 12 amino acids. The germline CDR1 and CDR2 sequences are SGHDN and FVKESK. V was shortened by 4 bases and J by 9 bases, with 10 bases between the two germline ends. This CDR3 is CASSLRGPEQFF. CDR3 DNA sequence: TGTGCCAGCAGCCTTAGAGGTCCTGAGCAGTTCTTC.

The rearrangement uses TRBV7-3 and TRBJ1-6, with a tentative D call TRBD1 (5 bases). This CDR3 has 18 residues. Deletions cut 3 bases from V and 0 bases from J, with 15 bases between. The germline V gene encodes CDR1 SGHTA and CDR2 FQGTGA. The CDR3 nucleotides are TGTGCCAGCAGCTTGGGAACCAGGGAGAGCTCCTATAATTCACCCCTCCACTTT. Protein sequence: CASSLGTRESSYNSPLHF.

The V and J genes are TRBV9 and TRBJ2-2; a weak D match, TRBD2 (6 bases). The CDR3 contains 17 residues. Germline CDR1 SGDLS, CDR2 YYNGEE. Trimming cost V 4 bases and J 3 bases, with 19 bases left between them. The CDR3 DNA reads TGTGCCAGCAGCTTAACAACACTCACTAGCTACACCGGGGAGCTGTTTTTT. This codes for CASSLTTLTSYTGELFF.

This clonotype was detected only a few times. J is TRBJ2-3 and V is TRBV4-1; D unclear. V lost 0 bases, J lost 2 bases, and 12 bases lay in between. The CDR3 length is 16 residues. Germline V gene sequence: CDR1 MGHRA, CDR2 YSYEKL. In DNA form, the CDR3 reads TGCGCCAGCAGCCAAGAGATGAGACTTGACACAGATACGCAGTATTTT. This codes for CASSQEMRLDTDTQYF.

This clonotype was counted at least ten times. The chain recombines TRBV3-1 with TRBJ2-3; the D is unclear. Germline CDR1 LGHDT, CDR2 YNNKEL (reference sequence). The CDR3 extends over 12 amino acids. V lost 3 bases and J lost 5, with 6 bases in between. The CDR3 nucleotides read TGTGCCAGCAGCCACCCCGGAGATACGCAGTATTTT. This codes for CASSHPGDTQYF.

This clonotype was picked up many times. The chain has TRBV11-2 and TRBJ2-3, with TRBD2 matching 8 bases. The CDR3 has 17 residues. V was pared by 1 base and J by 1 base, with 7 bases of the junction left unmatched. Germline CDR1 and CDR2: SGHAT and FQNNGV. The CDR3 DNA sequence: TGTGCCAGCAGCTTAGTAGGAGCGGGAGATGGCACAGATACGCAGTATTTT. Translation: CASSLVGAGDGTDTQYF.

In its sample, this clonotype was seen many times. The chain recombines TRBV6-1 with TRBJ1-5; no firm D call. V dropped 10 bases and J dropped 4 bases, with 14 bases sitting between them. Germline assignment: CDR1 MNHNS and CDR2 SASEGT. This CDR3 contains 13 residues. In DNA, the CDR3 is TGTGCCACTCATTCTCTAAGAAATCAGCCCCAGCATTTT. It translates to CATHSLRNQPQHF.

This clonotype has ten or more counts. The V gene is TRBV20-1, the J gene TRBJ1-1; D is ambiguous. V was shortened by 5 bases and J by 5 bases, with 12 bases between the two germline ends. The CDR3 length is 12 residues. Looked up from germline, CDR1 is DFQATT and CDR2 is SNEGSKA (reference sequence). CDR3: CSASDGRTEAFF. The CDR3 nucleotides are TGCAGTGCTTCCGACGGGAGGACTGAAGCTTTCTTT.

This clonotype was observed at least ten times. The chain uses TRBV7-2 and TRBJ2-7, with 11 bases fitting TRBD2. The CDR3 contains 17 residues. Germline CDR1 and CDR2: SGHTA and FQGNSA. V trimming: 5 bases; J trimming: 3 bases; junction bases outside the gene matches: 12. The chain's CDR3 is CASSDFLTSGTFYEQYV. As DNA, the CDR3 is TGTGCCAGCAGCGACTTCTTGACTAGCGGGACTTTCTACGAGCAGTACGTC.

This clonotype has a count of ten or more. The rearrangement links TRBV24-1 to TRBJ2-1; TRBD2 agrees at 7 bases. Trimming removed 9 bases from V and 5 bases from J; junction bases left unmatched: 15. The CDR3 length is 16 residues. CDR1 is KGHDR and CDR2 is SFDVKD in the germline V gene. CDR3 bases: TGTGCCACCTCCTGGCGGGAGTTGGGTGGGCACAATGAGCAGTTCTTC. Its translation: CATSWRELGGHNEQFF.

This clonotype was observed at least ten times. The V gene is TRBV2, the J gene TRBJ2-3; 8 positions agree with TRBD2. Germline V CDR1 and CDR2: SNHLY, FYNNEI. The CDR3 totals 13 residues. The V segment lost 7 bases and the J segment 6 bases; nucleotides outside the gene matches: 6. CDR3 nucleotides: TGTGCCAGCATGAGCGGGAGTTTGGATACGCAGTATTTT. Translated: CASMSGSLDTQYF.

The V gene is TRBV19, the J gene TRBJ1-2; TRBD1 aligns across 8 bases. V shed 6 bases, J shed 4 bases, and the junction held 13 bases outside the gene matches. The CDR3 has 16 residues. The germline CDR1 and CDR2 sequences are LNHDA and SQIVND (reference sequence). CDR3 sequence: CASSLRTGIGSYGYTF. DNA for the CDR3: TGTGCCAGTAGCCTAAGGACAGGGATCGGTAGCTATGGCTACACCTTC.

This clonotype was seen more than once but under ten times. CDR3: CASSVQSSGANVLTF. Written as DNA, the CDR3 is TGTGCCAGCAGTGTTCAGTCCTCTGGGGCCAACGTCCTGACTTTC. This chain joins TRBV6-1 and TRBJ2-6; D gene ambiguous. Between the trimmed V and J ends, which lost 4 bases and 0 bases, there was a span of 7 bases. Per germline, CDR1 MNHNS and CDR2 SASEGT. This CDR3 is built from 15 residues.

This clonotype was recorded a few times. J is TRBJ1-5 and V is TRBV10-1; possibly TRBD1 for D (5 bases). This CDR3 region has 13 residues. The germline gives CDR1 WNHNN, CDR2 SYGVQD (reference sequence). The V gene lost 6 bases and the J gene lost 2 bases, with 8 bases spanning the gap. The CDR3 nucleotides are TGCGCCAGCAGCGGGGGACGCAATCAGCCCCAGCATTTT. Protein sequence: CASSGGRNQPQHF.